Below are 32 T cell receptor beta chains sequenced from a single sample in a study of T cells in localized non-small cell lung cancer. Here immunoSEQ multiplex PCR was the method, and the copy in TCRdb shows in-frame clones only, minus some. Of about 6,800 clones in the sample, over 40% are singletons; the top ten hold approximately 7.5%. Source: lung tumor tissue, taken before any cancer treatment. All receptors come from a man aged 40 to 70 with stage III lung adenocarcinoma.

The chain carries TRBV28 and TRBJ1-2; D unresolved. The CDR3 loop spans 12 amino acids. Germline CDR1 is MDHEN and CDR2 is SYDVKM. Between the trimmed V and J ends, which lost 3 bases and 3 bases, there was a span of 5 bases. The CDR3 DNA is TGTGCCAGCAGTTTCATGGACTATGGCTACACCTTC. Amino acids: CASSFMDYGYTF.

The chain carries TRBV27 and TRBJ2-1; D gene unclear. This CDR3 comprises 13 residues. Trimming shortened V by 3 bases and J by 4 bases, and 7 bases separated the two germline ends. CDR1 and CDR2 (germline): MNHEY, SMNVEV (reference sequence). CDR3 DNA sequence: TGTGCCAGCAGTTTGGGCCGGTACAATGAGCAGTTCTTC. Translation gives CASSLGRYNEQFF.

This clone was picked up a small number of times. The chain links TRBV9 to TRBJ1-1, with D possibly TRBD1 on 6 matching bases. The CDR3 covers 16 residues. CDR1 is SGDLS, CDR2 YYNGEE, per germline. V was trimmed by 3 bases and J by 1 base, leaving 16 bases between them. Here the CDR3 reads CASSEPLQGSNTEAFF. In DNA form, the CDR3 reads TGTGCCAGCAGCGAGCCTCTACAGGGCTCGAACACTGAAGCTTTCTTT.

This clone was found a few times. The chain recombines TRBV19 with TRBJ2-5, with D perhaps matching TRBD2 (7 bases). The V and J ends lost 7 bases and 5 bases respectively, with 20 bases between them. Germline values: CDR1 LNHDA, CDR2 SQIVND (reference sequence). The CDR3 is 15 amino acids. CDR3 protein: CASTKQGGPLETQYF. CDR3 in DNA: TGTGCCAGTACCAAACAGGGAGGGCCTTTGGAGACCCAGTACTTC.

This sequence joins TRBV9 and TRBJ2-2; possible D gene TRBD2, 5 bases. Germline lookup yields CDR1 SGDLS and CDR2 YYNGEE. Trimming shortened V by 0 bases and J by 5 bases, and 8 bases separated the two germline ends. CDR3 length: 14 amino acids. The CDR3 DNA reads as TGTGCCAGCAGCGTAGAACAGCGGACCGGGGAGCTGTTTTTT. Amino acid sequence: CASSVEQRTGELFF.

V is TRBV30 and J is TRBJ2-2, with 7 bases that match TRBD2. Looked up from germline, CDR1 is GTSNPN and CDR2 is SVGIG (reference sequence). The CDR3 is 14 amino acids. J was trimmed by 5 bases and V by 5 bases; bases with no gene match: 8. CDR3: CAWGTDSGTGELFF. DNA for the CDR3: TGTGCCTGGGGTACGGATAGCGGGACCGGGGAGCTGTTTTTT.

In its sample, this clone was seen a few times. The rearrangement uses TRBV6-7 and TRBJ2-5, with 9 bases lining up with TRBD1. TRBV6-7 is placed among ORFs of uncertain function. This CDR3 region has 15 residues. Losses at the gene ends were 7 bases for V and 3 bases for J; bases not matched to a gene: 9. Here the CDR3 DNA reads TGTGCCAGCACCCTTAGTTGGGACAGGGAAGAGACCCAGTACTTC. Translating gives CASTLSWDREETQYF.

This clone was detected a few times. V is TRBV7-5 and J is TRBJ1-5; the D call TRBD1 from the table was never checked on the DNA. TRBV7-5 constitutes a pseudogene. CDR3 length: 17 amino acids. CDR3: CASSRDSGDISNQPQHF. The CDR3 nucleotides read TGTGCCAGCAGCCGGGACAGTGGGGATATTAGCAATCAGCCCCAGCATTTT.

The rearrangement uses TRBV11-3 and TRBJ1-5, with 8 bases fitting TRBD1. V lost 4 bases and J lost 2; bases outside the gene matches: 1. CDR1 is SGHNT, CDR2 YENEEA, per germline. This CDR3 region has 14 residues. CDR3 sequence reads: CASSSDRGNQPQHF. The DNA for the CDR3 is TGTGCCAGCAGCTCGGACAGGGGCAATCAGCCCCAGCATTTT.

Note on this clone: Other DNA sequences in the same sample also yield this CDR3. V and J are TRBV19 and TRBJ2-5; 8 bases map to TRBD1. The CDR3 has 14 residues. The V segment lost 4 bases and the J segment 4 bases; nucleotides outside the gene matches: 5. The germline CDR1 and CDR2 sequences are LNHDA and SQIVND (reference sequence). The CDR3 protein is CASSTGGQGETQYF. The CDR3 DNA is TGTGCCAGTAGTACAGGCGGACAGGGAGAGACCCAGTACTTC.

The chain couples TRBV18 to TRBJ2-7; D unresolved. This CDR3 is 14 amino acids long. Between the trimmed V and J ends, which lost 2 bases and 1 base, there was a span of 9 bases. In germline, CDR1 is KGHSH, CDR2 LQKENI. CDR3 protein: CASSPGALSYEQYF. In DNA form, the CDR3 reads TGTGCCAGCTCACCAGGAGCGCTTTCCTACGAGCAGTACTTC.

J is TRBJ1-2 and V is TRBV19; TRBD1 matches at 10 bases. Germline values: CDR1 LNHDA, CDR2 SQIVND (reference sequence). The trim removed 3 bases at V and 4 bases at J, leaving 2 bases unmatched. The CDR3 totals 14 residues. CDR3 DNA sequence: TGTGCCAGTAGTATCGGGACAGGGGCCTATGGCTACACCTTC. It yields the protein CASSIGTGAYGYTF. The whole variable domain, filled in from reference TRBV19 and TRBJ1-2, reads DGGITQSPKYLFRKEGQNVTLSCEQNLNHDAMYWYRQDPGQGLRLIYYSQIVNDFQKGDIAEGYSVSREKKESFPLTVTSAQKNPTAFYLCASSIGTGAYGYTFGSGTRLTVV.

The chain is built from TRBV14 and TRBJ2-2, with D maybe TRBD2 (5 bases). V was trimmed by 0 bases and J by 6 bases, leaving 14 bases between them. Per the germline V gene, CDR1 is SGHDN and CDR2 is FVKESK. The CDR3 extends over 16 amino acids. The chain's CDR3 is CASSQDADSGPGELFF. CDR3 nucleotide sequence: TGTGCCAGCAGCCAAGATGCGGACTCCGGCCCCGGGGAGCTGTTTTTT.

The gene calls are TRBV9 and TRBJ2-3; 9 positions agree with TRBD2. V shed 0 bases, J shed 6 bases, and the junction held 5 bases outside the gene matches. The CDR3 has 15 residues. The germline CDR1 and CDR2 sequences are SGDLS and YYNGEE. For the CDR3, the DNA is TGTGCCAGCAGCGTAGCTACTGCGGGAGGGGATACGCAGTATTTT. Translation: CASSVATAGGDTQYF.

This clone was observed a few times. The chain recombines TRBV9 with TRBJ2-3; D perhaps matches TRBD2 (5 bases). Germline V gene data show CDR1 as SGDLS and CDR2 as YYNGEE. V gave up 5 bases and J gave up 1 base, with 14 bases separating them. The CDR3 contains 15 residues. The CDR3 DNA sequence: TGTGCCAGCAGTGAGGAGGCTTATGGCACAGATACGCAGTATTTT. Its protein product is CASSEEAYGTDTQYF.

This clone came up a few times. The chain uses TRBV2 and TRBJ1-5; D gene unclear. The ends were cut back, 6 bases at V and 3 bases at J, with 9 bases in the middle. The CDR3 totals 13 residues. The germline gives CDR1 SNHLY, CDR2 FYNNEI. Here the CDR3 reads CASSPSFNQPQHF. The CDR3 region has the DNA TGTGCCAGCAGCCCTAGTTTCAATCAGCCCCAGCATTTT.

This clone was observed a few times. The rearrangement uses TRBV18 and TRBJ2-1; TRBD2 agrees at 13 bases. CDR1 KGHSH and CDR2 LQKENI come from the germline V gene. The length of the CDR3 is 14 residues. J was trimmed by 5 bases and V by 6 bases; bases with no gene match: 1. CDR3 coding DNA: TGTGCCAGCTCCGGGACTAGCGGGAACAATGAGCAGTTCTTC. It is translated as CASSGTSGNNEQFF.

The gene calls are TRBV19 and TRBJ1-3; D unclear. Germline V lookup: CDR1 LNHDA, CDR2 SQIVND (reference sequence). This CDR3 has 14 amino acids. Trimming removed 11 bases from V and 6 bases from J, with 20 bases in between. The CDR3 here is CAASSGEGLNTIYF. The CDR3, as DNA: TGTGCCGCCTCCTCCGGTGAAGGCTTAAACACCATATATTTT.

In this sample, this clone turned up a few times. The genes are TRBV19 and TRBJ1-5; D is undetermined. Germline values: CDR1 LNHDA, CDR2 SQIVND (reference sequence). The CDR3 spans 12 residues. Trimming took off 3 bases at V and 7 bases at J, with 7 bases between the two ends. Here the CDR3 DNA reads TGTGCCAGTAGTATCTCAAGGCAGCCCCAGCATTTT. As protein: CASSISRQPQHF.

This chain connects TRBV14 to TRBJ2-3; 9 nucleotides match TRBD1. V lost 5 bases to trimming and J lost 2 bases; unmatched junction nucleotides: 5. This CDR3 is 15 amino acids long. From germline, CDR1 is SGHDN and CDR2 FVKESK. CDR3 region: CASSSTGGVTDTQYF. CDR3 nucleotide sequence: TGTGCCAGCAGCTCCACAGGGGGCGTCACAGATACGCAGTATTTT. Supplemented by reference TRBV14 and TRBJ2-3, the full variable domain reads EAGVTQFPSHSVIEKGQTVTLRCDPISGHDNLYWYRRVMGKEIKFLLHFVKESKQDESGMPNNRFLAERTGGTYSTLKVQPAELEDSGVYFCASSSTGGVTDTQYFGPGTRLTVL.

This chain uses TRBV9 with TRBJ1-1, with 7 positions matching TRBD1. The CDR3 runs 14 residues. The J segment lost 4 bases and the V segment lost 4 bases, leaving 7 bases of the junction unmatched. CDR1 is SGDLS, CDR2 YYNGEE, per germline. The CDR3 loop is CASSPTGESTEAFF. As DNA, the CDR3 is TGTGCCAGCAGCCCCACAGGGGAGAGCACTGAAGCTTTCTTT.

This chain joins TRBV18 and TRBJ2-1; D unclear. Germline values: CDR1 KGHSH, CDR2 LQKENI. The CDR3 is 15 amino acids. The V end was cut by 5 bases, the J end by 0 bases, with 11 bases between. The CDR3 nucleotides read TGTGCCAGCTCAAGGGCCCAGAGCTCCTACAATGAGCAGTTCTTC. This encodes CASSRAQSSYNEQFF.

By proportion, this clone is medium-sized (0.01 to 0.1%). J is TRBJ1-5 and V is TRBV11-3; weak D call: TRBD1 (5 bases). The V end lost 5 bases, the J end lost 6 bases, and 23 bases lay between the germline ends. CDR1 SGHNT and CDR2 YENEEA come from the germline V gene. This CDR3 has 17 residues. The CDR3 nucleotides read TGTGCCAGCAGCAGCTCCGGGACTCCGTGGGATAGTCAGCCCCAGCATTTT. It codes for CASSSSGTPWDSQPQHF.

This chain links TRBV5-1 with TRBJ1-4, with TRBD1 matching over 7 bases. The V segment lost 2 bases and the J segment 4 bases; nucleotides outside the gene matches: 5. CDR3 size: 15 residues. Looked up from germline, CDR1 is SGHRS and CDR2 is YFSETQ. The CDR3 sequence is CASSFTGADNEKLFF. In DNA, the CDR3 is TGCGCCAGCAGCTTCACAGGGGCGGATAATGAAAAACTGTTTTTT.

This sequence joins TRBV6-8 and TRBJ1-2; 7 bases map to TRBD1. Germline CDR1 reads MNHGY; CDR2 reads SAAAGT. J lost 2 bases, V lost 4 bases, and 7 bases had no gene match. The CDR3 sequence is 15 residues long. The CDR3 is CASSLFGQVNYGYTF. CDR3 DNA: TGTGCCAGCAGTTTATTCGGACAGGTGAACTATGGCTACACCTTC.

V is TRBV7-7 and J is TRBJ1-4; weak D call: TRBD1 (5 bases). Trimming shortened V by 5 bases and J by 4 bases, and 17 bases separated the two germline ends. This CDR3 region has 16 residues. CDR1 is SSHAT and CDR2 is FNYEAQ in the germline V gene (reference sequence). The CDR3 sequence is CASSAGTALLNEKLFF. The CDR3 bases are TGTGCCAGCAGCGCCGGGACGGCATTACTTAATGAAAAACTGTTTTTT.

The chain employs TRBV18 and TRBJ2-5; no reliable D call. CDR3 length: 14 residues. The V end was cut by 6 bases, the J end by 1 base, with 12 bases between. From germline, CDR1 is KGHSH and CDR2 LQKENI. The CDR3 DNA sequence: TGTGCCAGCTCCCCCGCACGGCTCCAAGAGACCCAGTACTTC. It translates to CASSPARLQETQYF.

CDR3 amino acids: CAFQKQGGEAFF. The CDR3 nucleotides read TGTGCCTTCCAGAAACAGGGGGGAGAAGCTTTCTTT. The J gene is TRBJ1-1, the V gene TRBV30, with 8 bases aligning to TRBD1. CDR3 length: 12 residues. The germline V gene encodes CDR1 GTSNPN and CDR2 SVGIG (reference sequence). Unmatched junction bases numbered 9, after V lost 7 bases and J lost 8 bases.

In this sample, this clone is medium-sized. The chain joins TRBV11-3 to TRBJ1-2; 11 bases are a match to TRBD1. The CDR3 has 14 residues. V shed 3 bases and J 7 bases; nucleotides not matched to a gene: 4. Germline values: CDR1 SGHNT, CDR2 YENEEA. DNA of the CDR3: TGTGCCAGCAGCTTCGGGACAGGGGGGTTTGGCTACACCTTC. Its protein product is CASSFGTGGFGYTF.

The V gene is TRBV19, the J gene TRBJ1-5; D is unclear. This CDR3 region has 14 residues. Germline V gene data show CDR1 as LNHDA and CDR2 as SQIVND (reference sequence). V lost 2 bases and J 4 bases, leaving 9 bases between the germline ends. The CDR3 coding sequence is TGTGCCAGTAGTATATCAGGTTTGAATCAGCCCCAGCATTTT. Translation gives CASSISGLNQPQHF.

This chain joins TRBV29-1 and TRBJ1-3; no reliable D call. The CDR3 is made up of 13 amino acids. Germline CDR1 SQVTM, CDR2 ANQGSEA. V lost 3 bases and J 1 base, leaving 7 bases between the germline ends. In DNA, the CDR3 is TGCAGCGTTGAGGTTGGGTCTGGAAACACCATATATTTT. Amino acids: CSVEVGSGNTIYF.

This rearrangement joins TRBV6-8 to TRBJ1-3; 7 nucleotides align to TRBD1. The CDR3 contains 15 residues. Trimming at V came to 10 bases and at J to 0 bases, leaving 9 bases not matched to a gene. Germline CDR1 MNHGY, CDR2 SAAAGT. CDR3 sequence: CAIRGDSNSGNTIYF. The CDR3 DNA reads TGTGCCATCAGGGGGGACAGCAACTCTGGAAACACCATATATTTT.